These 29 T cell receptor beta chains were all obtained from the same sample, sequenced in a study of T cell changes during pregnancy in multiple sclerosis. Clones were read by immunoSEQ multiplex PCR, and TCRdb kept only the in-frame ones, dropping some. The profile covers over 50,000 clones, with 87% appearing a single time and roughly 5% taken by the ten largest. Sequencing was carried out using peripheral blood from another person, used as feeder cells. These TCRs come from a human donor whose cells served as feeder cells for cultures in a pregnancy study.

The rearrangement uses TRBV18 and TRBJ1-2; 9 bases are shared with TRBD1. V lost 4 bases and J lost 7; bases outside the gene matches: 4. CDR3 size: 13 residues. Germline assignment: CDR1 KGHSH and CDR2 LQKENI. CDR3 in DNA: TGTGCCAGCTCACTGGGACAGGGTTTTGGCTACACCTTC. Translation: CASSLGQGFGYTF.

V and J are TRBV5-1 and TRBJ2-5; TRBD1 is a possible D gene (6 bases). Germline V gene lookup returns CDR1 SGHRS and CDR2 YFSETQ. V lost 0 bases and J lost 4, with 13 bases in between. CDR3 length equals 15 residues. The CDR3 DNA is TGCGCCAGCAGCTTGGGGCCAGGGGTCGGAGAGACCCAGTACTTC. It specifies CASSLGPGVGETQYF.

The gene calls are TRBV7-8 and TRBJ1-1, with 10 bases identical to TRBD1. Per the germline V gene, CDR1 is SGHVS and CDR2 is FQNEAQ. The CDR3 covers 16 residues. With 8 bases clipped from V and 3 bases from J, the junction kept 12 bases outside the gene matches. The CDR3 region has the DNA TGTGCCAGCGGGGGTCCGGGACAGGGGCATGACACTGAAGCTTTCTTT. Its protein product is CASGGPGQGHDTEAFF.

The genes are TRBV5-4 and TRBJ2-1; D not resolved. The CDR3 length is 15 residues. Germline CDR1 is SGHNT and CDR2 is YYREEE (reference sequence). Trimming removed 1 base at V and 0 bases at J, with 8 bases between. The CDR3: CASSLSLSSYNEQFF. CDR3 in DNA: TGTGCCAGCAGCTTGTCACTCAGCTCCTACAATGAGCAGTTCTTC.

This clone appeared once. The V and J genes are TRBV6-1 and TRBJ1-1; 8 bases match TRBD1. The CDR3 sequence is 14 residues long. Germline V CDR1 and CDR2: MNHNS, SASEGT. V gave up 6 bases and J gave up 4 bases; unmatched junction bases: 7. DNA of the CDR3: TGTGCCAGCAGAACAGGGGGAAGTAGCACTGAAGCTTTCTTT. Its protein product is CASRTGGSSTEAFF.

The V gene is TRBV6-5, the J gene TRBJ2-7; unclear D gene. Trimming shortened V by 0 bases and J by 4 bases, and 7 bases separated the two germline ends. This CDR3 spans 13 amino acids. Germline V gene data show CDR1 as MNHEY and CDR2 as SVGAGI. The CDR3 region has the DNA TGTGCCAGCAGTTACTCGACGCTATACGAGCAGTACTTC. This encodes CASSYSTLYEQYF.

The count of this clone is one. J is TRBJ2-5 and V is TRBV10-3, with 9 bases matching TRBD2. Looked up from germline, CDR1 is ENHRY and CDR2 is SYGVKD. V trimming: 10 bases; J trimming: 3 bases; junction bases outside the gene matches: 12. The CDR3 has 15 residues. The DNA of the CDR3 is TGTGCCACCTCTCCGCCAGCGGGGGGAAAAGAGACCCAGTACTTC. Residues: CATSPPAGGKETQYF.

The gene calls are TRBV7-3 and TRBJ2-3, with 10 bases that match TRBD1. The CDR3 spans 14 residues. Trimming at V came to 6 bases and at J to 5 bases, leaving 5 bases not matched to a gene. Germline CDR1 and CDR2: SGHTA and FQGTGA. The CDR3 reads CASRPTGGKDTQYF. CDR3 bases: TGTGCCAGCAGGCCGACAGGGGGCAAAGATACGCAGTATTTT.

The chain has TRBV7-8 and TRBJ2-1, with D possibly TRBD1 on 6 matching bases. Per germline, CDR1 SGHVS and CDR2 FQNEAQ. There are 14 residues in the CDR3. The V gene lost 5 bases and the J gene lost 4 bases, with 12 bases spanning the gap. The CDR3 DNA follows: TGTGCCAGCAGCCCGCAACAGGGTTACAATGAGCAGTTCTTC. As protein: CASSPQQGYNEQFF.

This sequence joins TRBV30 and TRBJ1-4; no definite D call. V was pared by 4 bases and J by 8 bases, with 17 bases between. The length of the CDR3 is 14 residues. Germline V gene data show CDR1 as GTSNPN and CDR2 as SVGIG (reference sequence). CDR3 amino acids: CAWNLDQVQEKLFF. CDR3 sequence (DNA): TGTGCCTGGAACTTAGATCAGGTCCAGGAAAAACTGTTTTTT. Together with reference TRBV30 and TRBJ1-4, the CDR3 gives the full variable domain: SQTIHQWPATLVQPVGSPLSLECTVEGTSNPNLYWYRQAAGRGLQLLFYSVGIGQISSEVPQNLSASRPQDRQFILSSKKLLLSDSGFYLCAWNLDQVQEKLFFGSGTQLSVL.

J is TRBJ1-1 and V is TRBV6-5, with 8 nucleotides matching TRBD1. This CDR3 has 14 amino acids. CDR1 MNHEY and CDR2 SVGAGI come from the germline V gene. V gave up 4 bases and J gave up 3 bases; unmatched junction bases: 4. The CDR3 loop reads CASSFNRGDTEAFF. CDR3 bases: TGTGCCAGCAGTTTCAACAGGGGGGACACTGAAGCTTTCTTT.

This clone was seen repeatedly, ten times or more. The chain links TRBV29-1 to TRBJ1-4; D is ambiguous. V was shortened by 5 bases and J by 4 bases, with 11 bases between the two germline ends. CDR1 SQVTM and CDR2 ANQGSEA come from the germline V gene. The CDR3 length is 13 residues. CDR3 DNA: TGCAGCGTTCGGGAGGGAGATAATGAAAAACTGTTTTTT. It codes for CSVREGDNEKLFF.

This clone was seen only a few times. The chain employs TRBV7-3 and TRBJ2-5, with TRBD2 identical over 9 bases. V shed 2 bases and J 4 bases; nucleotides not matched to a gene: 8. CDR1 SGHTA and CDR2 FQGTGA come from the germline V gene. CDR3 size: 16 residues. The CDR3 here is CASSLVASGKGETQYF. For the CDR3, the DNA is TGTGCCAGCAGCTTAGTGGCTAGCGGGAAAGGAGAGACCCAGTACTTC. The complete variable domain, with remaining parts taken from reference TRBV7-3 and TRBJ2-5, reads GAGVSQTPSNKVTEKGKYVELRCDPISGHTALYWYRQSLGQGPEFLIYFQGTGAADDSGLPNDRFFAVRPEGSVSTLKIQRTERGDSAVYLCASSLVASGKGETQYFGPGTRLLVL.

The CDR3, as DNA: TGTGCCAGCAGAAATAGAGTAGCTACACCATCCGACAATGAGCAGTTCTTC. Protein sequence: CASRNRVATPSDNEQFF. V is TRBV21-1 and J is TRBJ2-1; the table's D gene call, TRBD2, was not cross checked with the DNA. TRBV21-1 is labeled a pseudogene. The CDR3 extends over 17 amino acids.

The DNA of the CDR3 is TGTGCCTGGAGCGGTAGCGGGAGGGGGAACACCGGGGAGCTGTTTTTT. Translating gives CAWSGSGRGNTGELFF. J is TRBJ2-2 and V is TRBV30, with TRBD2 matching 11 bases. The CDR3 runs to 16 residues. After removal of 3 bases from V and 1 base from J, the junction contained 4 bases not matched to a gene. CDR1 and CDR2 from the germline V gene are GTSNPN and SVGIG (reference sequence).

V and J are TRBV7-2 and TRBJ2-7; D call uncertain. Germline CDR1 reads SGHTA; CDR2 reads FQGNSA. This CDR3 is built from 13 residues. Between the trimmed V and J ends, which lost 1 base and 3 bases, there was a span of 7 bases. The chain's CDR3 is CASSLEAYYEQYF. The CDR3 DNA reads TGTGCCAGCAGCTTAGAAGCCTACTACGAGCAGTACTTC. The variable domain in full, with the rest retrieved from reference TRBV7-2 and TRBJ2-7, is GAGVSQSPSNKVTEKGKDVELRCDPISGHTALYWYRQSLGQGLEFLIYFQGNSAPDKSGLPSDRFSAERTGGSVSTLTIQRTQQEDSAVYLCASSLEAYYEQYFGPGTRLTVT.

The chain employs TRBV11-2 and TRBJ2-7, with 15 positions matching TRBD2. The CDR3 is 15 amino acids. Germline V gene lookup returns CDR1 SGHAT and CDR2 FQNNGV. Losses at the gene ends were 5 bases for V and 4 bases for J; bases not matched to a gene: 3. The CDR3: CASSPGTSGGYEQYF. CDR3 DNA sequence: TGTGCCAGCAGCCCCGGGACTAGCGGGGGGTACGAGCAGTACTTC.

This chain links TRBV19 with TRBJ2-1, with D possibly TRBD2 on 5 matching bases. Trimming took 1 base from V and 2 from J, leaving 12 bases between them. CDR1 LNHDA and CDR2 SQIVND come from the germline V gene (reference sequence). This CDR3 is built from 16 residues. DNA for the CDR3: TGTGCCAGTAGTATAGTTGGAATTAGCGCCTACAATGAGCAGTTCTTC. Its protein is CASSIVGISAYNEQFF.

The V call is TRBV15, the J call TRBJ2-1, with D maybe TRBD1 (5 bases). V was pared by 5 bases and J by 8 bases, with 13 bases between. The CDR3 spans 13 residues. The germline CDR1 and CDR2 sequences are LNHNV and YYDKDF (reference sequence). CDR3 region: CATSVGEQDEQFF. The CDR3 nucleotides read TGTGCCACCAGCGTAGGAGAACAGGATGAGCAGTTCTTC.

The J gene is TRBJ1-2, the V gene TRBV19; a possible D gene is TRBD1 (5 bases). Germline CDR1 and CDR2: LNHDA and SQIVND (reference sequence). V was pared by 5 bases and J by 1 base, with 17 bases between. This CDR3 has 16 residues. CDR3 nucleotides: TGTGCCAGTAGTGATAGGGGACTACAAATTAACTATGGCTACACCTTC. Its protein product is CASSDRGLQINYGYTF.

The chain's CDR3 is CASSNMNTDTQYF. The CDR3 nucleotides read TGTGCCAGCAGCAACATGAACACAGATACGCAGTATTTT. The chain joins TRBV7-2 to TRBJ2-3; D is unclear. This CDR3 is 13 amino acids long. CDR1 and CDR2 from the germline V gene are SGHTA and FQGNSA. Trimming cost V 5 bases and J 2 bases, with 8 bases left between them.

V gene TRBV30 combines with J gene TRBJ1-1; unclear D gene. Germline assignment: CDR1 GTSNPN and CDR2 SVGIG (reference sequence). The germline V and J ends were trimmed by 1 base and 7 bases, with 7 bases remaining between them. The CDR3 consists of 11 residues. The CDR3 here is CAWSGRNEAFF. The CDR3 DNA sequence: TGTGCCTGGAGTGGGCGTAATGAAGCTTTCTTT.

The chain couples TRBV7-3 to TRBJ2-5; D is possibly TRBD2 (6 bases). Germline CDR1 reads SGHTA; CDR2 reads FQGTGA. The CDR3 is made up of 15 amino acids. V was trimmed by 5 bases and J by 4 bases, leaving 17 bases between them. CDR3 residues: CASSRAGGVRETQYF. The CDR3 nucleotides are TGTGCCAGCAGCCGGGCCGGAGGGGTGAGAGAGACCCAGTACTTC.

This chain links TRBV14 with TRBJ1-6, with no clear D. The V gene's germline CDR1 is SGHDN and CDR2 FVKESK. The CDR3 contains 18 residues. Deletions cut 0 bases from V and 0 bases from J, with 12 bases between. The CDR3 DNA follows: TGTGCCAGCAGCCAAGATTGGGGTTCCCACTCCTATAATTCACCCCTCCACTTT. Its protein is CASSQDWGSHSYNSPLHF.

CDR3 protein: CASSYSLSRTEPQHF. The CDR3 nucleotides read TGTGCCAGCAGTTACTCCCTTTCCAGGACCGAGCCCCAGCATTTT. The V and J genes are TRBV6-5 and TRBJ1-5; D gene ambiguous. Germline V lookup: CDR1 MNHEY, CDR2 SVGAGI. V dropped 0 bases and J dropped 8 bases, with 14 bases sitting between them. The CDR3 has 15 residues.

V and J are TRBV2 and TRBJ1-5; D is ambiguous. CDR1 and CDR2 (germline): SNHLY, FYNNEI. V was cut by 2 bases and J by 1 base, with 9 bases left in between. CDR3 length: 15 residues. CDR3 in amino acids: CASSELDGSNQPQHF. The CDR3 DNA reads as TGTGCCAGCAGTGAACTCGACGGAAGCAATCAGCCCCAGCATTTT.

This rearrangement joins TRBV5-1 to TRBJ1-1; 9 nucleotides agree with TRBD1. CDR1 SGHRS and CDR2 YFSETQ come from the germline V gene. The CDR3 extends over 13 amino acids. The junction had 1 base not matched to a gene; V was cut back by 0 bases and J by 7 bases. The DNA for the CDR3 is TGCGCCAGCAGCTTGGAGGGACAGGGTGAAGCTTTCTTT. It encodes CASSLEGQGEAFF.

The chain joins TRBV5-6 to TRBJ1-1; 10 nucleotides line up with TRBD1. The CDR3 length is 17 residues. Germline CDR1 is SGHDT and CDR2 is YYEEEE. The V segment lost 0 bases and the J segment 0 bases; nucleotides outside the gene matches: 5. DNA of the CDR3: TGTGCCAGCAGCTTGGCTGGGACAGGGGCGATGAACACTGAAGCTTTCTTT. Amino acid sequence: CASSLAGTGAMNTEAFF.

The chain has TRBV5-1 and TRBJ2-5, with 16 bases aligning to TRBD2. The V gene end was trimmed by 3 bases and the J gene end by 5 bases; junction bases not matched to a gene: 1. From germline, CDR1 is SGHRS and CDR2 YFSETQ. The CDR3 sequence is 15 residues long. CDR3 protein: CASSSGLAGGETQYF. CDR3 bases: TGCGCCAGCAGCTCGGGACTAGCGGGAGGGGAGACCCAGTACTTC.